A single T cell receptor (beta chain) is shown here with its context. Antigen: not known. Within the sample, other DNA sequences also encode this same CDR3. The source of the sample is a study of cytomegalovirus exposure and HLA in healthy donors. Study observations and caveats: Common viral pathogens (according to a later analysis) appeared linked to several of the most significant clusters. In vitro, a few CMV-associated chains proved specific for CMV antigens. Later work found that TCR association rates differed between HLA loci; DRB1 had the most and HLA-C the fewest.

Amplification used 60 Vbeta primers and 13 Jbeta primers. Method: immunoSEQ multiplex PCR; TCRdb's copy keeps in-frame clones and lacks some. The table includes around 130,000 clones, approximately 8.7% detected once. CDR3 length equals 14 residues. Trimming shortened V by 8 bases and J by 4 bases, and 12 bases separated the two germline ends. Germline assignment: CDR1 MDHEN and CDR2 SYDVKM. The sequencing sample was made of PBMCs. The receptor was isolated from a man in his forties in good health and CMV-seronegative. The rearrangement uses TRBV28 and TRBJ2-6; D is undetermined. This chain's CDR3 is CASLSLSGANVLTF. The CDR3 DNA follows: TGTGCCAGCCTGTCCCTGTCCGGGGCCAACGTCCTGACTTTC.